What follows are 6 T cell receptor beta chains derived from one specimen sequenced in a study of cytomegalovirus exposure and HLA in healthy donors. 13 Jbeta primers and 60 Vbeta primers were used for the PCR. TCRdb's table, derived via immunoSEQ multiplex PCR, lists solely in-frame clones and lacks some. This repertoire shows tens of thousands of clones, roughly 63% found once; its top ten account for approximately 21%. Sequencing was performed on PBMCs. The receptor source for this set is a woman aged 45-59 years in good health and CMV-seropositive.

The J gene is TRBJ1-4, the V gene TRBV4-2; 8 nucleotides match TRBD1. CDR3 length: 16 amino acids. Per germline, CDR1 LGHNA and CDR2 YNFKEQ. V gave up 1 base and J gave up 0 bases; unmatched junction bases: 1. The CDR3 spells CASSQAQGATNEKLFF. In DNA, the CDR3 is TGTGCCAGCAGCCAAGCACAGGGGGCAACTAATGAAAAACTGTTTTTT.

J is TRBJ2-1 and V is TRBV30; no definite D call. The germline gives CDR1 GTSNPN, CDR2 SVGIG (reference sequence). The germline V and J ends were trimmed by 2 bases and 9 bases, with 14 bases remaining between them. The length of the CDR3 is 13 residues. The DNA for the CDR3 is TGTGCCTGGAGTTTAGACAAAGGTCCTGAGCAGTTCTTC. It is translated as CAWSLDKGPEQFF.

This chain's CDR3 is CASSLVGTGANTEAFF. The CDR3 nucleotides read TGCGCCAGCAGCCTGGTGGGGACAGGGGCGAACACTGAAGCTTTCTTT. The J gene is TRBJ1-1, the V gene TRBV5-1; 10 bases line up with TRBD1. CDR1 SGHRS and CDR2 YFSETQ come from the germline V gene. J was trimmed by 1 base and V by 4 bases; bases with no gene match: 7. This CDR3 spans 16 amino acids. Supplemented by reference TRBV5-1 and TRBJ1-1, the full variable domain reads KAGVTQTPRYLIKTRGQQVTLSCSPISGHRSVSWYQQTPGQGLQFLFEYFSETQRNKGNFPGRFSGRQFSNSRSEMNVSTLELGDSALYLCASSLVGTGANTEAFFGQGTRLTVV.

This chain joins TRBV28 and TRBJ1-3; 8 nucleotides align to TRBD1. The V and J ends lost 6 bases and 4 bases, in that order; junction bases with no gene match: 8. This CDR3 is 15 amino acids long. The germline CDR1 and CDR2 sequences are MDHEN and SYDVKM. This chain's CDR3 is CASSPPTGVGNTIYF. DNA for the CDR3: TGTGCCAGCAGCCCTCCGACAGGGGTAGGAAACACCATATATTTT.

The gene calls are TRBV19 and TRBJ1-2, with D possibly matching TRBD1 (6 bases). The V gene's germline CDR1 is LNHDA and CDR2 SQIVND (reference sequence). The CDR3 has 15 amino acids. Trimming cost V 8 bases and J 4 bases, with 20 bases left between them. In DNA form, the CDR3 reads TGTGCCAGTCGCCACTTCAGGGGTACGGCCTATGGCTACACCTTC. This gives the protein CASRHFRGTAYGYTF.

The rearrangement uses TRBV10-3 and TRBJ2-7; 7 bases are shared with TRBD2. There are 17 residues in the CDR3. J was trimmed by 2 bases and V by 3 bases; bases with no gene match: 13. Germline V CDR1 and CDR2: ENHRY, SYGVKD. CDR3 DNA: TGTGCCATCAGTGAATGGGGTCTAGCGGAAGAGACCTACGAGCAGTACTTC. Translating gives CAISEWGLAEETYEQYF.